This T cell receptor (beta chain) derives from a study of long-term antiretroviral therapy in people with HIV. At survey level, the immunoSEQ assay was run in its v3.0 version. Sequencing was performed with immunoSEQ multiplex PCR; in TCRdb, only in-frame clones are kept and a portion is missing. The sample carries over 30,000 clones, almost 97% recorded once. Per the germline V gene, CDR1 is SGHKS and CDR2 is YYEKEE (reference sequence). V was shortened by 6 bases and J by 10 bases, with 25 bases between the two germline ends. The CDR3 contains 15 residues. Sequenced material: unsorted PBMCs, taken 6.9 years after starting antiretroviral therapy. This TCR was recovered from a man younger than 40 with HIV. This sequence joins TRBV5-5 and TRBJ1-1; TRBD1 might be the D (6 bases). As DNA, the CDR3 is TGTGCCAGCATCCTCCTCGGGGGGGGCGCAGAACGAGCTTTCTTT. Translation: CASILLGGGAERAFF.